Listed below are T cell receptor beta chains from one sample, sequenced in a study of cytomegalovirus exposure and HLA in healthy donors. Clones were sequenced by immunoSEQ multiplex PCR, and TCRdb holds only the in-frame ones, with some missing. The repertoire holds 200,000 or so clones, with over 70% as singletons. The specimen was PBMCs. All receptors come from a man aged 45 to 65 in good health and CMV-seronegative. Both conserved end residues are trimmed from each CDR3. A D gene is named only where the DNA matches it firmly.

TRBV12-5,NA,NA,ASGSPPFYEQY
TRBV5-6,TRBD1,TRBJ2-7,ASSGDSYEQY
TRBV9,NA,TRBJ2-2,ASSVGAGTGELF
TRBV14,TRBD1,TRBJ1-4,ASSPGQRTTNEKLF
TRBV4-1,NA,TRBJ1-2,ASSQEGYSNYGYT
TRBV7-2,NA,NA,ASSLGPRADYEQY
TRBV6-5,NA,TRBJ2-7,ASSYRRASDEQY
TRBV7-8,TRBD1,TRBJ1-5,ASSIQGNQPQH
TRBV10-3,TRBD1,TRBJ2-3,AISELGGLGTDTQY
TRBV9,TRBD2,TRBJ2-2,ASSVAERGFTGELF
TRBV7-9,TRBD2,TRBJ2-1,ASSPGLAGNEQF
TRBV6-1,NA,TRBJ1-5,ASSEALGAQPQH
TRBV5-1,TRBD2,TRBJ2-7,ASSAVLAGNGYEQY
TRBV5-6,NA,TRBJ2-7,ASSRRDSPYEQY
TRBV5-5,TRBD1,TRBJ1-2,ASSRTQGANYGYT
TRBV6-5,NA,TRBJ2-7,AGGGGFLYEQY
TRBV5-1,TRBD1,TRBJ2-2,ASSFGTANTGELF
TRBV19,NA,TRBJ2-7,ASSQGWGVLSYEQY
TRBV27,NA,TRBJ1-4,ASSLLAGGEKLF
TRBV14,NA,TRBJ1-2,ASSFDRNYGYT
TRBV18,TRBD1,TRBJ1-1,ASSPGQGSEAF
TRBV18,TRBD1,TRBJ1-6,ASSPFGQGYNSPLH
TRBV12-5,NA,TRBJ2-5,ASGSVIAQY
TRBV19,NA,TRBJ1-5,ASNISRGSNQPQH
TRBV2,NA,TRBJ1-2,ASRAQGYGYT
TRBV27,NA,TRBJ1-6,ASSFRAESPLH
TRBV7-9,NA,TRBJ1-2,ASSLEGGNGYT
TRBV10-3,NA,TRBJ1-1,AISVDMYTEAF
TRBV7-8,NA,TRBJ1-5,ASRRQESYPQH
TRBV6-1,NA,TRBJ1-2,ASSEDLSNYGYT
TRBV9,TRBD1,TRBJ1-4,ASSVGQGVNEKLF
TRBV7-2,TRBD1,TRBJ1-2,ASSSTGAYGYT
TRBV19,TRBD2,TRBJ2-1,ASRSGLAGGGEQF
TRBV14,NA,TRBJ1-1,ASSLKSGGGAF
TRBV11-2,NA,TRBJ2-3,ASSSTDMTTQY
TRBV6-1,NA,TRBJ1-5,ASSVEGLYNQPQH
TRBV27,NA,TRBJ1-1,ASSLGPRGTEAF